This is a list of T cell receptor beta chains from one sample in a study of T cells after posttransplantation cyclophosphamide. Sequencing used immunoSEQ multiplex PCR; TCRdb keeps in-frame clones, though not all of them. The repertoire yields 3,000 or so clones, none seen only once; the top ten contain over 9.5%. Sequencing used PBMCs, obtained after allogeneic stem cell transplant with posttransplant cyclophosphamide. These receptors all come from a male patient between 55 and 70 years old who received an allogeneic stem cell transplant from a related donor and was CMV-positive. Some T cells may have originated in the graft donor. Both conserved end residues are part of each CDR3. The D gene is left open where the match is weak. A row's size may be missing; if present it is once, few, many or a size class.

CASPYPGDGANVLTF,TGCGCCAGCCCTTACCCAGGGGATGGGGCCAACGTCCTGACTTTC,TRBV10-1,TRBJ2-6,large,-
CASSETAGGPWETQYF,TGCGCCAGCAGTGAGACCGCGGGAGGGCCATGGGAGACCCAGTACTTC,TRBV10-2,TRBJ2-5,medium-sized,TRBD2
CASSLSGPEQYF,TGTGCCAGCAGCTTGTCAGGTCCCGAGCAGTACTTC,TRBV5-4,TRBJ2-7,medium-sized,-
CASSVGGDYGYTF,TGTGCCAGCAGCGTAGGGGGGGACTATGGCTACACCTTC,TRBV9,TRBJ1-2,medium-sized,-
CASSYRGTSLNGHEQYF,TGTGCCAGCAGCTACCGGGGGACTAGCTTAAACGGCCACGAGCAGTACTTC,TRBV7-9,TRBJ2-7,many,TRBD2
CASSSFSQNNPPLHF,TGTGCTAGCAGCTCCTTCAGTCAGAATAATCCTCCCCTCCACTTT,TRBV7-7,TRBJ1-6,-,-
CARGTGRHRGAVF,TGTGCCAGAGGGACAGGGCGACACCGGGGAGCTGTTTTT,TRBV5-3,TRBJ2-2,few,TRBD1
CASRDFGRGQETQYF,TGTGCCAGCAGGGACTTTGGGCGGGGACAAGAGACCCAGTACTTC,TRBV28,TRBJ2-5,few,-
CASSLPGVNEQFF,TGTGCCAGCAGCTTACCTGGAGTTAATGAGCAGTTCTTC,TRBV7-3,TRBJ2-1,medium-sized,-
CASSLWGQSNEKLFF,TGCGCCAGCAGCTTGTGGGGACAGTCCAATGAAAAACTGTTTTTT,TRBV5-1,TRBJ1-4,large,TRBD1
CASSEASGQGIQPQHF,TGTGCCAGCAGTGAAGCGTCCGGACAGGGGATTCAGCCCCAGCATTTT,TRBV6-1,TRBJ1-5,medium-sized,TRBD1
CASSLARGQETQYF,TGTGCCAGCAGCTTAGCGCGGGGGCAAGAGACCCAGTACTTC,TRBV7-2,TRBJ2-5,many,TRBD2
CASSVGGRGGEKLFF,TGTGCCAGCAGCGTAGGTGGAAGGGGTGGTGAAAAACTGTTTTTT,TRBV9,TRBJ1-4,many,-
CASSSPTGGWGEKLFF,TGTGCCAGCAGTTCTCCCACAGGGGGCTGGGGTGAAAAACTGTTTTTT,TRBV7-9,TRBJ1-4,medium-sized,TRBD1
CASSLGHLEAETQYF,TGTGCCAGCAGCTTAGGGCACCTCGAGGCAGAGACCCAGTACTTC,TRBV7-9,TRBJ2-5,many,-
CASSLGGATNEKLFF,TGTGCCAGCAGCCTGGGGGGGGCAACTAATGAAAAACTGTTTTTT,TRBV28,TRBJ1-4,medium-sized,-